The present TCR beta chain was sequenced within a study of T-cell memory formation after mild COVID-19. Study-level background: Largely, TCR clusters stayed within a single donor.

Regarding the study as a whole: Several responding clones turned up in pre-infection memory, indicating that cross-reactive memory may have taken part. Clones that shrank (day 15 to 85) were balanced CD4/CD8, whereas later expanders leaned CD4+.

This clonotype was observed at least ten times. Antigen unknown. UMIs and sample barcodes were carried by the TCR alpha and TCR beta cDNA libraries that 5'RACE produced using constant-segment primers. TCRdb fed the 5' RACE reads into MiXCR, producing one record per CDR3 protein. The sample yields approximately 560,000 distinct CDR3 sequences, approximately 15% seen once. CDR1 ENHRY and CDR2 SYGVKD come from the germline V gene. Unmatched junction bases numbered 2, after V lost 3 bases and J lost 4 bases. The CDR3 has 14 residues. What was sequenced was PBMCs or a T cell subset sorted from them (not recorded which). This receptor was taken from an adult woman who had mild COVID-19 (a few samples of this study predate the infection). Cell type and time point are not known. The chain has TRBV10-3 and TRBJ2-5; TRBD2 agrees at 10 bases. CDR3 nucleotide sequence: TGTGCCATCAGTGATAGCGGGAGGATAGAGACCCAGTACTTC. It codes for CAISDSGRIETQYF.